Listed here are 10 T cell receptor beta chains from one sample, sequenced in a study of CD8 T cells in ankylosing spondylitis (TCRdb year 2017). Receptor amplification or capture employed 5' RACE. This sample was sequenced with an Illumina HiSeq 2500. Starting from the raw public reads, TCRdb applied fastp trimming at Q25, assembled clones with MiXCR and retained in-frame beta chains. CDR3 protein sequences are deduplicated, and each keeps its most common genes and DNA. This sample holds 200,000 to 300,000 distinct CDR3 sequences; 10% to 13% were observed only once. The top ten hold 2.5% to 3% of the sample. The specimen was blood, either unsorted or a sorted T cell fraction (not recorded which). These receptors were obtained from a male donor with ankylosing spondylitis or in good health (not recorded which).

This clonotype was seen many times. V is TRBV6-4 and J is TRBJ1-2; D unresolved. Germline loops: CDR1 MRHNA, CDR2 SNTAGT. V lost 10 bases to trimming and J lost 3 bases, with 15 bases between them. The CDR3 runs 13 residues. DNA for the CDR3: TGTGCCATGAGTGGCGTGTGGGACTATGGCTACACCTTC. Encoded protein: CAMSGVWDYGYTF.

This clonotype was seen many times. The chain has TRBV5-1 and TRBJ2-3, with 9 bases aligning to TRBD2. The CDR3 extends over 15 amino acids. Germline loops: CDR1 SGHRS, CDR2 YFSETQ. The V and J ends lost 2 bases and 2 bases, in that order; junction bases with no gene match: 3. The CDR3 DNA reads TGCGCCAGCAGCTTTAGCGGGGGCCCCACAGATACGCAGTATTTT. Translated: CASSFSGGPTDTQYF.

This clonotype was seen ten or more times. J is TRBJ2-1 and V is TRBV5-1, with 10 positions matching TRBD1. J was trimmed by 5 bases and V by 5 bases; bases with no gene match: 7. CDR3 length equals 15 residues. Germline CDR1 and CDR2: SGHRS and YFSETQ. CDR3 DNA sequence: TGCGCCAGCAGTTTGACAGGGGGCTTGGACAATGAGCAGTTCTTC. Its protein is CASSLTGGLDNEQFF.

In regard to this clonotype: A clone one base away is much larger, so this may be a read error. The J gene is TRBJ2-7, the V gene TRBV20-1; 10 bases are shared with TRBD2. Per germline, CDR1 DFQATT and CDR2 SNEGSKA (reference sequence). The CDR3 contains 14 residues. CDR3 in amino acids: CSTRLAGGTYEQYF. DNA of the CDR3: TGCAGTACTAGACTAGCGGGCGGTACCTACGAGCAGTACTTC.

This clonotype was seen at least ten times. The V call is TRBV7-9, the J call TRBJ2-1; D gene ambiguous. This CDR3 has 16 residues. The germline CDR1 and CDR2 sequences are SEHNR and FQNEAQ (reference sequence). V was trimmed by 2 bases and J by 7 bases, leaving 18 bases between them. The CDR3 region is CASSLRGEQRMNEQFF. The DNA for the CDR3 is TGTGCCAGCAGCTTAAGAGGCGAACAGAGGATGAATGAGCAGTTCTTC.

This clonotype was found many times. J is TRBJ1-1 and V is TRBV29-1; D unresolved. The germline gives CDR1 SQVTM, CDR2 ANQGSEA. V lost 1 base and J lost 2, with 5 bases in between. The CDR3 covers 12 residues. Here the CDR3 DNA reads TGCAGCGTTGAAGTCAGTAACACTGAAGCTTTCTTT. It translates to CSVEVSNTEAFF.

In this sample, this clonotype turned up many times. The chain has TRBV25-1 and TRBJ2-1; D ambiguous. Trimming removed 0 bases at V and 12 bases at J, with 12 bases between. CDR1 and CDR2 from the germline V gene are MGHDK and SYGVNS. The CDR3 is 13 residues long. Here the CDR3 reads CASSEYGAPRQFF. The DNA of the CDR3 is TGTGCCAGCAGTGAATATGGAGCCCCTCGGCAGTTCTTC.

There are many counts of this clonotype. J is TRBJ2-6 and V is TRBV6-5; 10 bases are a match to TRBD1. J was trimmed by 4 bases and V by 2 bases; bases with no gene match: 5. The germline CDR1 and CDR2 sequences are MNHEY and SVGAGI. This CDR3 has 17 residues. CDR3 sequence reads: CASSYGQGVSGANVLTF. Here the CDR3 DNA reads TGTGCCAGCAGTTACGGACAGGGGGTGTCCGGGGCCAACGTCCTGACTTTC.

Many counts were recorded for this clonotype. The chain employs TRBV4-2 and TRBJ1-4; D unclear. In germline, CDR1 is LGHNA, CDR2 YNFKEQ. CDR3 length: 15 amino acids. V was cut by 8 bases and J by 0 bases, with 13 bases left in between. For the CDR3, the DNA is TGTGCCAGCGGTCCTTCCCGTGCAACTAATGAAAAACTGTTTTTT. Translating gives CASGPSRATNEKLFF.

Worth noting for this clonotype: A junction boundary mismatches the germline segment, possibly from a read error. The genes are TRBV5-1 and TRBJ2-7; 7 positions agree with TRBD2. The germline CDR1 and CDR2 sequences are SGHRS and YFSETQ. The CDR3 loop spans 12 amino acids. In DNA, the CDR3 is TGCGCCAGCACTCGGGGAATGCGGGGGAGGAACTTC. Amino acid sequence: CASTRGMRGRNF.